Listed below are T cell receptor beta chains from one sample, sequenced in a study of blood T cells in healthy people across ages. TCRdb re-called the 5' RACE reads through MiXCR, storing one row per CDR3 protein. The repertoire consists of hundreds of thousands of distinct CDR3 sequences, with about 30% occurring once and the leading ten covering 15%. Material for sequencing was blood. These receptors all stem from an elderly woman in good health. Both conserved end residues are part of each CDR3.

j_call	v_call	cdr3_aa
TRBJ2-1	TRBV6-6	CASYGLRGNEQFF
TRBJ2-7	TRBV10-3	CAISGRQGAYEQYF
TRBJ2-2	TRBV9	CASMTNVGTGELFF
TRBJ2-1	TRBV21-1	CASFYGGSSGGSTVNEQFF
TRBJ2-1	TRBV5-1	CASRSAQAYNEQFF
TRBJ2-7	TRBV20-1	CSARRAFTYEQYF
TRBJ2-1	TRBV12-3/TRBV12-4	CASRFQSDNEQFF
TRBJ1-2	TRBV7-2	CASSPTRSTYGYTF
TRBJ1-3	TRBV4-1	CASSQDSGGFHTIYF
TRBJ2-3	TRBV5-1	CASSSGWAGSDTQYF
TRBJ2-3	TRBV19	CASSILGGEADTQYF
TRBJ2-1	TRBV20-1	CSASYIGYYNEQFF
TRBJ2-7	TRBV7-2	CASSLVRDNSYEQYF
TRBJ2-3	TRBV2	CASSRLNRDRVISVTQYF
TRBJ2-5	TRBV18	CASSPGTSYETQYF
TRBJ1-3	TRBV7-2	CASSLDRSSGNTIYF
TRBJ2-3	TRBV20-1	CSADGTHTDTQYF
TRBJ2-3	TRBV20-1	CSVYGGRGIDTQYF
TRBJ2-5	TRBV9	CASSPGTSGGKGNEQYF
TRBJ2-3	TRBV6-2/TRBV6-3	CATNGPTSGTDTQYF
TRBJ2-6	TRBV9	CASSETQGSYSGANVLTF
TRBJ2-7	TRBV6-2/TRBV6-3	CASSYPGLAGLYEQYF